A selection of T cell receptor beta chains follows, all from one sample in a study of response to subunit inactivated influenza vaccine. One entry per CDR3 protein, called by TCRdb with MiXCR from the RT-PCR reads. Of around 650,000 distinct CDR3 sequences listed, around 16% are singletons. This material consisted of PBMCs from blood, taken 12 days after vaccination. Receptors were obtained from a man between 50 and 59 years old who received an inactivated influenza vaccine. Both conserved end residues are part of each CDR3. Each record gives: CDR3 protein, CDR3 DNA, D gene, J gene, V gene, clone size. D genes are given only for firm matches. Some rows have no size entry. The others give once, few or many, or a class for an expanded clone.

CDR3: CASSVTGGSPLHF; DNA: TGTGCCAGCAGCGTGACAGGAGGTTCACCCCTCCACTTT; D: .; J: TRBJ1-6; V: TRBV9; size: few
CDR3: CSARSRDRGGETQYF; DNA: TGCAGTGCTAGATCCCGGGACAGGGGAGGGGAGACCCAGTACTTC; D: TRBD1; J: TRBJ2-5; V: TRBV20-1; size: few
CDR3: CASSPLVSDTQYF; DNA: TGTGCCAGCAGCCCCCTCGTATCAGATACGCAGTATTTT; D: .; J: TRBJ2-3; V: TRBV7-2; size: few
CDR3: CAISESGNSADIETQYF; DNA: TGTGCCATCAGTGAGTCAGGGAACTCGGCTGATATAGAGACCCAGTACTTC; D: .; J: TRBJ2-5; V: TRBV10-3; size: few
CDR3: CATSRDFGGSAGGTDTQYF; DNA: TGTGCCACCAGCAGAGATTTTGGTGGCTCGGCGGGGGGCACAGATACGCAGTATTTT; D: TRBD2; J: TRBJ2-3; V: TRBV15; size: few
CDR3: CSARVPDRGDQPQHF; DNA: TGCAGTGCTAGAGTCCCCGACAGGGGGGATCAGCCCCAGCATTTT; D: TRBD1; J: TRBJ1-5; V: TRBV20-1; size: .
CDR3: CASSLAGRAWETQYF; DNA: TGTGCCAGCAGCTTGGCCGGGAGGGCCTGGGAGACCCAGTACTTC; D: TRBD2; J: TRBJ2-5; V: TRBV5-6; size: many
CDR3: CASSQARGWSYEQYF; DNA: TGTGCCAGCAGCCAAGCTAGGGGATGGTCCTACGAGCAGTACTTC; D: .; J: TRBJ2-7; V: TRBV4-2; size: .
CDR3: CASSPVTSNTGELFF; DNA: TGTGCCAGCAGCCCTGTTACCTCGAACACCGGGGAGCTGTTTTTT; D: .; J: TRBJ2-2; V: TRBV5-6; size: few
CDR3: CASSVAPQLGETQYF; DNA: TGTGCCAGCAGCGTAGCTCCACAGCTCGGCGAGACCCAGTACTTC; D: .; J: TRBJ2-5; V: TRBV9; size: .
CDR3: CASSSSFGLDPSYEQYF; DNA: TGTGCCAGCAGTTCTTCCTTTGGACTAGACCCCTCCTACGAGCAGTACTTC; D: TRBD2; J: TRBJ2-7; V: TRBV12-3/TRBV12-4; size: many
CDR3: CASSLTSGATYEQYF; DNA: TGCGCCAGCAGCTTGACTAGCGGGGCAACCTACGAGCAGTACTTC; D: TRBD2; J: TRBJ2-7; V: TRBV5-1; size: many
CDR3: CSARDYEQSYNEQFF; DNA: TGCAGTGCTAGAGATTATGAGCAATCCTACAATGAGCAGTTCTTC; D: .; J: TRBJ2-1; V: TRBV20-1; size: few
CDR3: CATSSPNRVFTEAFF; DNA: TGTGCCACCAGCAGCCCGAACAGGGTTTTCACTGAAGCTTTCTTT; D: .; J: TRBJ1-1; V: TRBV15; size: .
CDR3: CASKFGTRRDEQFF; DNA: TGTGCCAGCAAATTCGGGACGCGGAGGGATGAGCAGTTCTTC; D: .; J: TRBJ2-1; V: TRBV12-3/TRBV12-4; size: .
CDR3: CASSGRWGDREAYEQYF; DNA: TGTGCCAGCAGTGGGAGGTGGGGTGACAGGGAGGCCTACGAGCAGTACTTC; D: .; J: TRBJ2-7; V: TRBV28; size: .
CDR3: CASSYSSLGTHELRYEQYF; DNA: TGTGCCAGCAGTTACTCATCTCTAGGGACGCACGAGTTGAGGTACGAGCAGTACTTC; D: .; J: TRBJ2-7; V: TRBV6-5; size: .